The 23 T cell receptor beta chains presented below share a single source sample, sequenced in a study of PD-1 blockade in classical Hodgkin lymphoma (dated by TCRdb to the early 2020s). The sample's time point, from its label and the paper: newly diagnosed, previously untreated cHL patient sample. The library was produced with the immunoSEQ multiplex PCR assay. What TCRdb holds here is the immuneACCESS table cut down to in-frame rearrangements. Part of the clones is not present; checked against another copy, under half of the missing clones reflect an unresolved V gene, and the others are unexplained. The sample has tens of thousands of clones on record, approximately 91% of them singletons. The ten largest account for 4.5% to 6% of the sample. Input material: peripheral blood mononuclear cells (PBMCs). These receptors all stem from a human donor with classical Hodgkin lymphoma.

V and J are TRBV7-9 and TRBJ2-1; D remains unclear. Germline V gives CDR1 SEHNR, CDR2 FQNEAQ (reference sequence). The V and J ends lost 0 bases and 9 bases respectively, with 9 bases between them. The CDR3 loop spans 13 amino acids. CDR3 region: CASSLAGPSEQFF. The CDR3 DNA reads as TGTGCCAGCAGCTTAGCGGGTCCGAGTGAGCAGTTCTTC.

The CDR3 DNA reads TGTGCCAGCAGCGCGGGCCCTGGAGGCTACACCTTC. The encoded protein is CASSAGPGGYTF. V usage is TRBV9 and J usage is TRBJ1-2; D remains unclear. Per the germline V gene, CDR1 is SGDLS and CDR2 is YYNGEE. The CDR3 length is 12 residues. V was cut by 3 bases and J by 8 bases, with 11 bases left in between.

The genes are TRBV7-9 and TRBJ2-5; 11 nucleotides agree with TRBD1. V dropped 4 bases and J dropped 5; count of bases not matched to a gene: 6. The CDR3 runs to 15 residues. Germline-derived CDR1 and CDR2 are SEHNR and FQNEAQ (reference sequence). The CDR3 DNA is TGTGCCAGCAGCTCCCGGACAGGGGGCGGTGAGACCCAGTACTTC. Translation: CASSSRTGGGETQYF.

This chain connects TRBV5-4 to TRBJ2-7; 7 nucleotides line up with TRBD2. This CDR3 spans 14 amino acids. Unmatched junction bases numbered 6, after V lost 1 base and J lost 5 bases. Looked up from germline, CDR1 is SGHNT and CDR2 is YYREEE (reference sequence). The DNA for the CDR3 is TGTGCCAGCAGCTTGTCTCTAGCGGCTAACGAGCAGTACGTC. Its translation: CASSLSLAANEQYV.

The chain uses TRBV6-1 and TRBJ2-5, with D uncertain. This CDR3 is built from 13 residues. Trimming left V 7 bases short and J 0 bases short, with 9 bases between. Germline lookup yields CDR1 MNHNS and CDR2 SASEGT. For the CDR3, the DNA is TGTGCCAGCATTCTGATGTACCAAGAGACCCAGTACTTC. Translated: CASILMYQETQYF.

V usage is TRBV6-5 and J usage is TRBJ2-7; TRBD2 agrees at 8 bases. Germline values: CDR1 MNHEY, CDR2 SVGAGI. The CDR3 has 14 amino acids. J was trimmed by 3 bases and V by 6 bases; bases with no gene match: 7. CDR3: CASSPSGGIYEQYV. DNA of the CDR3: TGTGCCAGCAGCCCCAGCGGGGGCATCTACGAGCAGTACGTC.

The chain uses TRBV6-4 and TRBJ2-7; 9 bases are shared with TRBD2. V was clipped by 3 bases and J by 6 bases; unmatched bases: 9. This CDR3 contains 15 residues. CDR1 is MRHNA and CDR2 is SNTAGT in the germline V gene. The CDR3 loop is CASSDKVAGAREQYF. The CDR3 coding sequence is TGTGCCAGCAGTGATAAGGTAGCGGGAGCTCGCGAGCAGTACTTC.

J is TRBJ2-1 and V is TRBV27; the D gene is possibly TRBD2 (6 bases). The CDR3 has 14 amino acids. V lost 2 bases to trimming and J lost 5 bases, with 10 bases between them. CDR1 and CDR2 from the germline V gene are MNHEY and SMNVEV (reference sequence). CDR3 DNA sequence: TGTGCCAGCAGTTTAATTAGCGGCCACAATGAGCAGTTCTTC. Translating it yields CASSLISGHNEQFF.

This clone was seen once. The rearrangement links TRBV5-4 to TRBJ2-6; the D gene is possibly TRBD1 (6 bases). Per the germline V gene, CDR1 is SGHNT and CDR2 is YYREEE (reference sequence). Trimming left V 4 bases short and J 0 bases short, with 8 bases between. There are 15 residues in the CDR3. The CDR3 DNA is TGTGCCAGCAGCATACAGGGCTCTGGGGCCAACGTCCTGACTTTC. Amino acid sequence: CASSIQGSGANVLTF.

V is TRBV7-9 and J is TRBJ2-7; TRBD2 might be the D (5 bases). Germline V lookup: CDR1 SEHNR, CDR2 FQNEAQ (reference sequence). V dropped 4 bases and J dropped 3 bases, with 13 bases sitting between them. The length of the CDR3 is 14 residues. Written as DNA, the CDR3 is TGTGCCAGCAGCTCCCGAGGGATCGACTACGAGCAGTACTTC. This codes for CASSSRGIDYEQYF.

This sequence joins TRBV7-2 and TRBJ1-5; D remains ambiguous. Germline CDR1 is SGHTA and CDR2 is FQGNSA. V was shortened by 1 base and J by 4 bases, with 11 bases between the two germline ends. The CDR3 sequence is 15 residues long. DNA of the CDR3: TGTGCCAGCAGCTTAGAAAAGGGAAAAAATCAGCCCCAGCATTTT. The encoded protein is CASSLEKGKNQPQHF.

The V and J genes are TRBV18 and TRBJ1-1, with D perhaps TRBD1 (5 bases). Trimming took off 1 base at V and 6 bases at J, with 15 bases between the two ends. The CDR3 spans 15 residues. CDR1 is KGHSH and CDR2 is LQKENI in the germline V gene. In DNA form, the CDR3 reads TGTGCCAGCTCACCACAATTAGGGGCCCCCGCTGAAGCTTTCTTT. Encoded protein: CASSPQLGAPAEAFF.

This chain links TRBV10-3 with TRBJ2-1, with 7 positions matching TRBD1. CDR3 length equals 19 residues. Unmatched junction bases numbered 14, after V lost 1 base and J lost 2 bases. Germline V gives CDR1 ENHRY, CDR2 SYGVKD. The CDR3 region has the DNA TGTGCCATCAGTGAGTTCGGCCAAAGGGGGCATATCACCTACAATGAGCAGTTCTTC. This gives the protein CAISEFGQRGHITYNEQFF.

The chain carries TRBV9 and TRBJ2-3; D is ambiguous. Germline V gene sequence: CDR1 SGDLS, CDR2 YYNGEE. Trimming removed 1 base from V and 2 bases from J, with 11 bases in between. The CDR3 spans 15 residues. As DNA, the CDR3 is TGTGCCAGCAGCGTAATCGCGGACCTCACAGATACGCAGTATTTT. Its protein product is CASSVIADLTDTQYF.

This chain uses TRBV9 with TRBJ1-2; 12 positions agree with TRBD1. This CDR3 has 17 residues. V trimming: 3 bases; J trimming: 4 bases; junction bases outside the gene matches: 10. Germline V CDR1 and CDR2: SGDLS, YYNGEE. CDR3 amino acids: CASSASGTGGALYGYTF. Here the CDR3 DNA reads TGTGCCAGCAGCGCGTCCGGGACAGGGGGCGCCCTCTATGGCTACACCTTC.

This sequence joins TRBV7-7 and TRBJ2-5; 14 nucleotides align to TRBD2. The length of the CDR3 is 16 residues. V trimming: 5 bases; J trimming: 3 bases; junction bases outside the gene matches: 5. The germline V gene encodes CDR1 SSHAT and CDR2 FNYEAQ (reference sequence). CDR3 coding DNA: TGTGCCAGCAGCCGACAGGGACTAGCGGGAGAAGAGACCCAGTACTTC. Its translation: CASSRQGLAGEETQYF. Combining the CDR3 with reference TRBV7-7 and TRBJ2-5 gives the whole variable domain GAGVSQSPRYKVTKRGQDVTLRCDPISSHATLYWYQQALGQGPEFLTYFNYEAQPDKSGLPSDRFSAERPEGSISTLTIQRTEQRDSAMYRCASSRQGLAGEETQYFGPGTRLLVL.

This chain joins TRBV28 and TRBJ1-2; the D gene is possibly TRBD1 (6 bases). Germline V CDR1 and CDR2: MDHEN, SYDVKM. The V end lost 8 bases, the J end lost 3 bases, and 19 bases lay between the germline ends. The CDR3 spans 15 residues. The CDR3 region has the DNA TGTGCCAGCGCCGCTCCCACAGGGAGCGACTATGGCTACACCTTC. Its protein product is CASAAPTGSDYGYTF.

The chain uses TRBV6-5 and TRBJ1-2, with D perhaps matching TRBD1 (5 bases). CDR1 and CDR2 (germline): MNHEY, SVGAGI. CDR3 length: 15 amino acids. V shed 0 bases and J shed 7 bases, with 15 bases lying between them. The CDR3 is CASSYSSGQGTGYTF. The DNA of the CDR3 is TGTGCCAGCAGTTACTCGAGTGGCCAAGGGACTGGCTACACCTTC.

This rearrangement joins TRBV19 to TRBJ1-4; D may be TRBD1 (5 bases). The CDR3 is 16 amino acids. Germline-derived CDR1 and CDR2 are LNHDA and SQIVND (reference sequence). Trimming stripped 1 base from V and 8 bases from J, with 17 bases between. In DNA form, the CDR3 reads TGTGCCAGTAGTATAGTTGGGACTTCTGACGGGGAAAAACTGTTTTTT. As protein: CASSIVGTSDGEKLFF.

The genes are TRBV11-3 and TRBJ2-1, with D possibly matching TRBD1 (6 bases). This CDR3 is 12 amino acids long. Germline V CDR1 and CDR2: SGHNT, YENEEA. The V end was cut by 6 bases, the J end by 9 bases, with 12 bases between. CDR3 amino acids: CASRENRAEQFF. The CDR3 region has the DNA TGTGCCAGCAGAGAGAACAGGGCTGAGCAGTTCTTC.

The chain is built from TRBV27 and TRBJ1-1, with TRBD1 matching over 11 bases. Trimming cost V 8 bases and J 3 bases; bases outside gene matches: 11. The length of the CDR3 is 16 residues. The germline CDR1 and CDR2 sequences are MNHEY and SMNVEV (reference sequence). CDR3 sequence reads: CASPPYPGQGDTEAFF. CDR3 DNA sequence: TGTGCCAGCCCTCCTTACCCGGGACAGGGGGACACTGAAGCTTTCTTT.

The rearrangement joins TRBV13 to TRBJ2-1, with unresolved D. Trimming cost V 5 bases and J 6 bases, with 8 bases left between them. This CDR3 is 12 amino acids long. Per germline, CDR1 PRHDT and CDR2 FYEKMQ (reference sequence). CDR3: CASSDPPNEQFF. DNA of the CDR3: TGTGCCAGCAGCGATCCCCCCAATGAGCAGTTCTTC.

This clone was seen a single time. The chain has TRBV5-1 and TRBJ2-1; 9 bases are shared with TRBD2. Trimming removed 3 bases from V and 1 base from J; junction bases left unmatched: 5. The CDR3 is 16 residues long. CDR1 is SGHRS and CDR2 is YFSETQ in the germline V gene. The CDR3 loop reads CASSSSAGGSYNEQFF. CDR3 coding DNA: TGCGCCAGCAGCTCCTCAGCGGGGGGTTCCTACAATGAGCAGTTCTTC.